The T cell receptor (beta chain) described here comes from a study of T cell responses to AZD1222 COVID-19 vaccine (dated by TCRdb to 2020 to 2022). For context, the study as a whole: A total of 230 to 250 trial participants underwent TCR sequencing, of whom roughly 210 had received two doses of AZD1222 and around 26 had received two doses of the MenACWY control vaccine. Trial participants were enrolled into age subgroups of 18-55, 56-69 and 70-plus years, which contained 148, 28 and 57 TCR-sequenced participants, respectively.

There are 15 amino acids in the CDR3, from cysteine to phenylalanine inclusive. Only CDR3 DNA is held: 45 bases, read in frame from base 1. Compared with germline, V lacks 8 bases and J lacks 3 bases; bases without a gene match: 7. CDR1 and CDR2, per the germline V gene, are MDHEN and SYDVKM. General conclusions and limits of the study: Conclusions about previously exposed vaccinees are limited, since just five or six AZD1222 recipients were seropositive for SARS-CoV-2 at baseline. No day 14 peak-response samples were available, so repertoires were characterized only after the peak T cell response. Vaccine-associated CD4 TCRs spanned the whole spike protein, with dominant responses in regions 160-218 and 743-854. Reportedly, almost half of the unique spike-specific TCRs recognized epitopes lying outside the regions that are mutated in the B.1.351 and B.1.1.7 variants. The 56-69-year group was small, and its depth increase did not reach significance, likely because of low power. After two AZD1222 doses, both the breadth and the depth of spike-specific TCRs were significantly higher than at day 0 and than in MenACWY recipients. Most participants were white British and females outnumbered males, and the authors suggested that clonal diversity may have been underestimated.

The time point label for this specimen denotes: baseline before first vaccination. What the treatment or condition label conveys for this sample: meningococcal conjugate vaccine given as trial control. Samples from vaccinated people were obtained from the UK trials COV001 and COV002, which included a single-blind randomized controlled phase 2/3 trial of AZD1222 (ChAdOx1 nCoV-19) in healthy adults. Trial participant PBMC samples were collected at day 0 and day 28 after the second dose for TCRbeta chain sequencing. The CDR3 regions of human TCRbeta chains were analyzed by immunosequencing. In the source study's methods: TCRs in the repertoires were compared against a reference library of SARS-CoV-2-specific TCRs that had been generated with the MIRA antigen-specificity platform. Breadth was defined as the fraction of unique TCRs that were SARS-CoV-2-associated. Depth was defined as the fraction of total T cells that were SARS-CoV-2-associated. Using the MIRA data, each spike-specific TCR was mapped to the spike region that the TCR reacts to and placed in a CD4 or CD8 class. Log10-transformed breadth and depth values were compared by one-way ANOVA with Sidak's multiple comparisons tests. In its TCRdb copy, this immuneACCESS table keeps in-frame sequences only and misses some clones. Where compared with another copy, unresolved V genes explain less than half of these, and the others have no known cause. For V, J and clone size, that table is used; D and trimming come from the DNA. This sample lists roughly 120,000 clones; approximately 83% were detected once. Roughly 4% of the sample belongs to the ten largest clones.

Regarding this clone: The antigen it binds to is not known. No much larger clone is present one base from it, and per-base qualities are unavailable.

The sample here was peripheral blood, taken on day 0 of MenACWY control vaccination. This TCR came from an adult in good health. This receptor chain uses TRBV28 and TRBJ2-5; TRBD2 fits 12 bases in the junction. In nucleotides, the sequence is TGTGCCAGCGGACTCCGACTAGCGGGGGAAGAGACCCAGTACTTC. Translation gives CASGLRLAGEETQYF. With all but the CDR3 taken from the reference TRBV28 and TRBJ2-5 genes, the full variable domain is: DVKVTQSSRYLVKRTGEKVFLECVQDMDHENMFWYRQDPGLGLRLIYFSYDVKMKEKGDIPEGYSVSREKKERFSLILESASTNQTSMYLCASGLRLAGEETQYFGPGTRLLVL.